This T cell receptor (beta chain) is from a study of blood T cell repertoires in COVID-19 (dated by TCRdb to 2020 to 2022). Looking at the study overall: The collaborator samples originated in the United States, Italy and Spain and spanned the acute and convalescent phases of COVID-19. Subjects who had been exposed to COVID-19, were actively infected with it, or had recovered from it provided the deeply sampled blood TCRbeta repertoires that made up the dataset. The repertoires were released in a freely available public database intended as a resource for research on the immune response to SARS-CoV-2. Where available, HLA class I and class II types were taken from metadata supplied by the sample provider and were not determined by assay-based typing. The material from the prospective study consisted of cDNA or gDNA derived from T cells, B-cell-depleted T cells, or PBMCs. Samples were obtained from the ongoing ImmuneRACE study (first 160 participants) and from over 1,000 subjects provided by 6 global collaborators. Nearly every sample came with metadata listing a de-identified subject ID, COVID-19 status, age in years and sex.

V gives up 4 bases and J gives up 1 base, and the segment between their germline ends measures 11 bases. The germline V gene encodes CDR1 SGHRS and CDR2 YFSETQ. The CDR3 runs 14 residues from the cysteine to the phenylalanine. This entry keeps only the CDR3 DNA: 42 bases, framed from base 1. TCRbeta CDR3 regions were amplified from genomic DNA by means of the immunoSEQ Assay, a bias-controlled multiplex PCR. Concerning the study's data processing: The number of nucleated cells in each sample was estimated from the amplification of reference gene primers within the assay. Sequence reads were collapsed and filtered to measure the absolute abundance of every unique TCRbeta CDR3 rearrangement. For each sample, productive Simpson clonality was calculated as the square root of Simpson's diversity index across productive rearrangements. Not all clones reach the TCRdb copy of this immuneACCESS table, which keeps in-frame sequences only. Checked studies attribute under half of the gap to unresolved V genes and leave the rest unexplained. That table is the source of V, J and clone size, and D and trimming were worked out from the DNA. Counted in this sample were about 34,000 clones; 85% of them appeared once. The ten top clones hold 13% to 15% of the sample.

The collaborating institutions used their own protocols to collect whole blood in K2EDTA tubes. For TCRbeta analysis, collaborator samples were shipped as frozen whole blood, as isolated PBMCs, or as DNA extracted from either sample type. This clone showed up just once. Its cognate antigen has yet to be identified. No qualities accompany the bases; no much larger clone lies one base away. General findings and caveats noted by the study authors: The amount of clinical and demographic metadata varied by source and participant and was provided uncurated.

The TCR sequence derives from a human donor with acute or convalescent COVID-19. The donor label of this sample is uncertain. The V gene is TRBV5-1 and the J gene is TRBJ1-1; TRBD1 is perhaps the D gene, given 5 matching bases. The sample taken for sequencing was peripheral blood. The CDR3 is CASSPRQSNTEAFF. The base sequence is TGCGCCAGCAGCCCGAGACAGTCGAACACTGAAGCTTTCTTT.